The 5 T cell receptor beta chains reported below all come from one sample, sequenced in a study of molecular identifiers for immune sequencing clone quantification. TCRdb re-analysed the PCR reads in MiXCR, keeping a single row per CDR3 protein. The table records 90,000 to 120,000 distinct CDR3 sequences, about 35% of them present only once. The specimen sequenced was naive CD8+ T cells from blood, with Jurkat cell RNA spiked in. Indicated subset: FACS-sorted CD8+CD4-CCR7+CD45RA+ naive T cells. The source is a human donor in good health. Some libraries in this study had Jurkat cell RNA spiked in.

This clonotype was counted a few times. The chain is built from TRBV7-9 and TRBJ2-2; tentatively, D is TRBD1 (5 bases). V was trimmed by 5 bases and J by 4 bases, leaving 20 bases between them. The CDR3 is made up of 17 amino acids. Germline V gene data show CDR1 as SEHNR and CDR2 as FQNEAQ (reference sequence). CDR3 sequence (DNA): TGTGCCAGCAGCCCTATAAACGGACATGGTCTCACCGGGGAGCTGTTTTTT. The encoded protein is CASSPINGHGLTGELFF. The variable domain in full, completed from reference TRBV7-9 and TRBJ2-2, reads DTGVSQNPRHKITKRGQNVTFRCDPISEHNRLYWYRQTLGQGPEFLTYFQNEAQLEKSRLLSDRFSAERPKGSFSTLEIQRTEQGDSAMYLCASSPINGHGLTGELFFGEGSRLTVL.

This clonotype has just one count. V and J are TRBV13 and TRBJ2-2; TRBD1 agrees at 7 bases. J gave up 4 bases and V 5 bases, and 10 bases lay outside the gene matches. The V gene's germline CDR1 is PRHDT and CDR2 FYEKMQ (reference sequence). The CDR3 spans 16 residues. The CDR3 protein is CASSGRDSSSTGELFF. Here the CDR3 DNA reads TGTGCCAGCAGCGGCCGGGACAGTAGCTCCACCGGGGAGCTGTTTTTT.

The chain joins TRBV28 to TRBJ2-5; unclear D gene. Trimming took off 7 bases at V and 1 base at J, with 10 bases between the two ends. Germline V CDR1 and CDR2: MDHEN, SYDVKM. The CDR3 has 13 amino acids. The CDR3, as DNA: TGTGCCAGCAATCCGGACCTCCAAGAGACCCAGTACTTC. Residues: CASNPDLQETQYF.

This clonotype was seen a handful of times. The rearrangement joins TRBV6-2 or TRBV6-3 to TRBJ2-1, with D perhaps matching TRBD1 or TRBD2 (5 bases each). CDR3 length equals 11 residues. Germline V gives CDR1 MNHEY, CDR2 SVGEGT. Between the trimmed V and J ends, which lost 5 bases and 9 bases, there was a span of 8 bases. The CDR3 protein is CASSPGTEQFF. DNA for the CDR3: TGTGCCAGCAGTCCCGGGACTGAGCAGTTCTTC.

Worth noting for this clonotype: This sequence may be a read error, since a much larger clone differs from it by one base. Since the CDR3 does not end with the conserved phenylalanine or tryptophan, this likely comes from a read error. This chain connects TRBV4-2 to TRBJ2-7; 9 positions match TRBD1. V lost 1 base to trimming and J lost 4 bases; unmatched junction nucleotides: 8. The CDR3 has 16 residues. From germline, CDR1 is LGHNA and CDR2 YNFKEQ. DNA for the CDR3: TGTGCCAGCAGCCAAGGCCCGGGACAGGGTGCGTACGAGCAGTACTCC. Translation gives CASSQGPGQGAYEQYS.